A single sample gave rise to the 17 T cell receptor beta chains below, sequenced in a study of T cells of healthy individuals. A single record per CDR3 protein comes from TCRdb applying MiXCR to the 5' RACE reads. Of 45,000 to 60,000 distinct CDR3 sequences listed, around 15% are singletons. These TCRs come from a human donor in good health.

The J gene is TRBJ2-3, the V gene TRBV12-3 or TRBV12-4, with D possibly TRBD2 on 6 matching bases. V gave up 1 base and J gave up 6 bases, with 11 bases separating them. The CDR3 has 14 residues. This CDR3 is CASSLGGIPDTQYF. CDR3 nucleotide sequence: TGTGCCAGCAGTTTAGGCGGGATACCGGATACGCAGTATTTT.

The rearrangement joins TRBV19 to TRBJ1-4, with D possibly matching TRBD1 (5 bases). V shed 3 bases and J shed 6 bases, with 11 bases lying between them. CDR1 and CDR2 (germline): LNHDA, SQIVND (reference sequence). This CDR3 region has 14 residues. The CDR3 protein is CASSISGGDEKLFF. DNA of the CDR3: TGTGCCAGTAGTATCTCGGGGGGGGATGAAAAACTGTTTTTT.

CDR3 sequence (DNA): TGTGCCAGCTCACCACCGGTAGCGGGGGGTTACAATGAGCAGTTCTTC. Its protein is CASSPPVAGGYNEQFF. The chain is built from TRBV18 and TRBJ2-1, with 10 nucleotides matching TRBD2. This CDR3 has 16 residues. CDR1 is KGHSH and CDR2 is LQKENI in the germline V gene. V trimming: 0 bases; J trimming: 4 bases; junction bases outside the gene matches: 3.

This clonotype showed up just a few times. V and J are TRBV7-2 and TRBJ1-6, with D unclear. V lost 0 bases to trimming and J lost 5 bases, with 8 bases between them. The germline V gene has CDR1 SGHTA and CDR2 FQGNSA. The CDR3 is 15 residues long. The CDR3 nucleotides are TGTGCCAGCAGCTTAGCGTCGGCGGATAATTCACCCCTCCACTTT. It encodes CASSLASADNSPLHF.

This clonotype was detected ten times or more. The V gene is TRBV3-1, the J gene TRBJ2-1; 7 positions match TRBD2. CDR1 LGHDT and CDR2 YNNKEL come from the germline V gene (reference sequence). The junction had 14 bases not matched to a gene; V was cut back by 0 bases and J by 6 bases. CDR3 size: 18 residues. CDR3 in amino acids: CASSQDGPGRASGNEQFF. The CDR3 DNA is TGTGCCAGCAGCCAAGATGGTCCTGGGAGGGCGTCAGGCAATGAGCAGTTCTTC.

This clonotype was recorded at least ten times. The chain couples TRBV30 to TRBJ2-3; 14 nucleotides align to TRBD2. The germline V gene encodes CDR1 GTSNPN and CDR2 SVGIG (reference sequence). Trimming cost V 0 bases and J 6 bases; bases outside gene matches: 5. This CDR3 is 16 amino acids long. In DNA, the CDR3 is TGTGCCTGGAGTGTCGGACTAGCGGGGGGAGGGGATACGCAGTATTTT. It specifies CAWSVGLAGGGDTQYF.

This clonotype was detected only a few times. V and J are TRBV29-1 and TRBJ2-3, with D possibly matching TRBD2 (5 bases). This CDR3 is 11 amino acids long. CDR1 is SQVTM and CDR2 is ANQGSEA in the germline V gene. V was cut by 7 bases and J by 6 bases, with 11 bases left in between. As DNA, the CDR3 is TGCAGCGCTGCCGGCGGGGATACGCAGTATTTT. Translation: CSAAGGDTQYF.

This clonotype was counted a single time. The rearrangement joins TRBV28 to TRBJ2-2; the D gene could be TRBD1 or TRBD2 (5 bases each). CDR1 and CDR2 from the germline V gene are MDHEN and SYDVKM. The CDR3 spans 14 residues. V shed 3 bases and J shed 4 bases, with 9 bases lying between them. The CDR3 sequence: CASSFDGGTGELFF. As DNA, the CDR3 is TGTGCCAGCAGTTTCGATGGGGGCACCGGGGAGCTGTTTTTT.

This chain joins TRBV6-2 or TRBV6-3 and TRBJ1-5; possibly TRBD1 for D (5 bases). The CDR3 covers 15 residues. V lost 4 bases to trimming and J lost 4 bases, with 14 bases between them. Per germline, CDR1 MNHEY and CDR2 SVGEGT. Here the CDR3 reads CASSWIGTMNQPQHF. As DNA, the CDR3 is TGTGCCAGCAGTTGGATTGGGACTATGAATCAGCCCCAGCATTTT.

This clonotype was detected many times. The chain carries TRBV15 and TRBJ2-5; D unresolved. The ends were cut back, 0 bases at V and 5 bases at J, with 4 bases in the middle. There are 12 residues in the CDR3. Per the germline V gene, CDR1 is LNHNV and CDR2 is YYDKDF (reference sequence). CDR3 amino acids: CATSRDVETQYF. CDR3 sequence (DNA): TGTGCCACCAGCAGAGATGTGGAGACCCAGTACTTC.

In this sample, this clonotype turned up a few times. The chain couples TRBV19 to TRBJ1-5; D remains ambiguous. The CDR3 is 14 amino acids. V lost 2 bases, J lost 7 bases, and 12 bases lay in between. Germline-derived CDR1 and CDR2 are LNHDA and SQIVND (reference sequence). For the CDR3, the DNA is TGTGCCAGTAGTATATCTGGTTTCCAACAGCCCCAGCATTTT. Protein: CASSISGFQQPQHF.

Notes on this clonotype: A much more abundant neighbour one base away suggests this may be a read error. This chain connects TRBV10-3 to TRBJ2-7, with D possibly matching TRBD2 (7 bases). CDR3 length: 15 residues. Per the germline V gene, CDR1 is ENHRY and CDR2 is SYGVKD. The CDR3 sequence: CVISESAGATYEQYF. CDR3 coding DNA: TGTGTCATCAGTGAGTCTGCGGGGGCTACCTACGAGCAGTACTTC.

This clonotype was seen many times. The CDR3: CSAPAAETQYF. The CDR3 nucleotides read TGCAGTGCTCCGGCAGCGGAGACCCAGTACTTC. V is TRBV20-1 and J is TRBJ2-5; D call uncertain. This CDR3 is built from 11 residues. Trimming cost V 5 bases and J 5 bases, with 9 bases left between them. Germline CDR1 reads DFQATT; CDR2 reads SNEGSKA (reference sequence).

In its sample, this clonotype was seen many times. The CDR3 nucleotides read TGTGCCAGCAGCTTAGACTCAGCGGGGAACATTCAGTACTTC. It is translated as CASSLDSAGNIQYF. The chain uses TRBV7-9 and TRBJ2-4; 7 bases fit TRBD2. With V trimmed by 1 base and J by 7 bases, 4 bases remained unmatched. The CDR3 totals 14 residues. The germline gives CDR1 SEHNR, CDR2 FQNEAQ (reference sequence). The entire variable domain, with the rest obtained from reference TRBV7-9 and TRBJ2-4, is as follows: DTGVSQNPRHKITKRGQNVTFRCDPISEHNRLYWYRQTLGQGPEFLTYFQNEAQLEKSRLLSDRFSAERPKGSFSTLEIQRTEQGDSAMYLCASSLDSAGNIQYFGAGTRLSVL.

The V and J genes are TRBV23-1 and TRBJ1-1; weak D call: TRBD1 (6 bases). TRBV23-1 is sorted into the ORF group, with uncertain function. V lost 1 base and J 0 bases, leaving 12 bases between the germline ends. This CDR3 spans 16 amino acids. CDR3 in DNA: TGCGCCAGCAGTCAATGGGATGGGACAATGAACACTGAAGCTTTCTTT. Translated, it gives CASSQWDGTMNTEAFF.

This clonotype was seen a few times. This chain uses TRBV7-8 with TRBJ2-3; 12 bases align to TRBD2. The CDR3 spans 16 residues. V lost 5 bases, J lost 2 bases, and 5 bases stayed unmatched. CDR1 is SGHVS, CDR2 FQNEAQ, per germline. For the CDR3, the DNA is TGTGCCAGCAGCGCCCTAGCGGGGGGGACCACAGATACGCAGTATTTT. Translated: CASSALAGGTTDTQYF.

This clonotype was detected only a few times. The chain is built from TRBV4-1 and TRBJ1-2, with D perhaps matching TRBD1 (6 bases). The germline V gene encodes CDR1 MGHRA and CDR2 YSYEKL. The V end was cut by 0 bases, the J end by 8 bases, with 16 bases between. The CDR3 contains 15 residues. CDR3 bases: TGCGCCAGCAGCCAAGAAGCAGGGGAAGAAGGAGGCTACACCTTC. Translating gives CASSQEAGEEGGYTF.